Sequencing of this T cell receptor (beta chain) was carried out in a study of identical twins. Whole-study results and caveats: Model-predicted out-of-frame TCR alpha sharing fell below observed values in monozygotic twins. Conclusions were drawn cross-sectionally by statistical analysis, without following the same donors. Memory repertoires showed no such pattern, whereas abundant cord blood beta clonotypes carried fewer insertions.

TCRdb redid the calling of the 5' RACE reads with MiXCR, one entry per CDR3 protein. This sample carries 450,000 or so distinct CDR3 sequences, 13% to 15% of them seen once, and the ten largest clones take about 0.53%. This clonotype appeared a few times. Its cognate antigen is unknown. Trimming stripped 6 bases from V and 0 bases from J, with 15 bases between. CDR3 length equals 17 residues. This sample was also put to use in a study of yellow fever vaccine responses in identical twins.

The chain couples TRBV12-3 or TRBV12-4 to TRBJ2-6, with TRBD1 as a possible D gene (6 bases). Sequencing input: CD4+ T cells sorted from blood. This clonotype originated in a woman aged 18-35 years in good health. The CDR3 region has the DNA TGTGCCAGCAGCTTAAGACCCAGGGGCTCTGGGGCCAACGTCCTGACTTTC. Translation gives CASSLRPRGSGANVLTF.